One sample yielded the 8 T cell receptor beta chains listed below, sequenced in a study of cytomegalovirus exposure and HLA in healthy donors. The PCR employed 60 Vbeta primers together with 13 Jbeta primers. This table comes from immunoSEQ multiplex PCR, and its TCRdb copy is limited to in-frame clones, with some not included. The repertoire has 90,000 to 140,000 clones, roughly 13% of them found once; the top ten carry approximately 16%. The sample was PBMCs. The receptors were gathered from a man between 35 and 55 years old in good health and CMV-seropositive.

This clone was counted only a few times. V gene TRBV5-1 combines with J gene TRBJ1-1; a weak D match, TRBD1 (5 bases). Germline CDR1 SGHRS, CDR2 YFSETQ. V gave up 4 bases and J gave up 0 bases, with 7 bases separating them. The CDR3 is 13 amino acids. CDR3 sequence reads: CASSLTVNTEAFF. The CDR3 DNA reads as TGCGCCAGCAGCCTGACAGTGAACACTGAAGCTTTCTTT.

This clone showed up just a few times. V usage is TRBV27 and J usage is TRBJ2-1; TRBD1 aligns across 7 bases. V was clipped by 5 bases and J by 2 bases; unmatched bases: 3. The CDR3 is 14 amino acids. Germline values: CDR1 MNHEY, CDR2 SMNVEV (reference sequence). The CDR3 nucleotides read TGTGCCAGCAGTCAGGGACAGACCTACAATGAGCAGTTCTTC. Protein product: CASSQGQTYNEQFF.

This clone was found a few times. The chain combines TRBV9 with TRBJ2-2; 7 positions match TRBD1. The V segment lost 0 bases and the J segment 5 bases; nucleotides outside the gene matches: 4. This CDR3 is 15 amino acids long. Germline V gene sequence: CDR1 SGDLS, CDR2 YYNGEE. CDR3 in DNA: TGTGCCAGCAGCGTAGCTGTCAGGGGGACCGGGGAGCTGTTTTTT. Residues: CASSVAVRGTGELFF.

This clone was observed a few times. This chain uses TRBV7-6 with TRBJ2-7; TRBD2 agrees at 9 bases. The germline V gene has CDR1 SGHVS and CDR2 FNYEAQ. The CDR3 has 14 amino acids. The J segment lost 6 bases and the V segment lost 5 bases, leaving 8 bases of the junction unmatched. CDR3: CASSPAGGPSEQYF. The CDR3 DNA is TGTGCCAGCAGCCCGGCGGGAGGGCCTAGCGAGCAGTACTTC.

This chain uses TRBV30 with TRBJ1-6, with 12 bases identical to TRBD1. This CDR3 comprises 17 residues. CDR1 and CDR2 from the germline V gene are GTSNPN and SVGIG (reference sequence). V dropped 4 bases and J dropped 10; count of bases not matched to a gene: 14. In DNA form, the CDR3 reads TGTGCCTGGACCGGACCGGGACAGGGGGCATGGGGATCACCCCTCCACTTT. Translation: CAWTGPGQGAWGSPLHF.

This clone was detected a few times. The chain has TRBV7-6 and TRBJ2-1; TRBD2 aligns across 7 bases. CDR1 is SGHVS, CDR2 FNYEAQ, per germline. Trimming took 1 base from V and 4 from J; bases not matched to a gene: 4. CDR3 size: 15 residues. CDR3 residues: CASSLDAGAYNEQFF. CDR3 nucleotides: TGTGCCAGCAGCTTAGACGCGGGAGCTTACAATGAGCAGTTCTTC.

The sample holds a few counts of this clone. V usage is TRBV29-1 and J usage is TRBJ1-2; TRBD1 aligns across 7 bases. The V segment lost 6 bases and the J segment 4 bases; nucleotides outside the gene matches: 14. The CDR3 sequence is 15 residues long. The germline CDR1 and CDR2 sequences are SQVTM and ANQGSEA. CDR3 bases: TGCAGCGTCACCCAACTGACAGGGCCGGGCTATGGCTACACCTTC. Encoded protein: CSVTQLTGPGYGYTF.

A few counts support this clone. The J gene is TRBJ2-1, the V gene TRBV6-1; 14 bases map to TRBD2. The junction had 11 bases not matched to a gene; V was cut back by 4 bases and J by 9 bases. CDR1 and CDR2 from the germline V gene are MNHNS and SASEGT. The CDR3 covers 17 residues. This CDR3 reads CASSGEGTSGSRGEQFF. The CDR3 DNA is TGTGCCAGCAGTGGAGAAGGGACTAGCGGGAGTAGAGGTGAGCAGTTCTTC.